The TCR beta chain under discussion was sequenced for a study of control samples from healthy donors and cancer patients (dated by TCRdb to between 2020 and 2021). In regard to this clone: Its antigen is currently not known. One base away there is no much larger clone; base qualities are not given.

Library preparation employed the immunoSEQ multiplex PCR assay. Sourced from immuneACCESS, this table was stored by TCRdb with only in-frame sequences that have V and J called. A share of the clones is absent; for the studies checked, an unresolved V gene accounts for under half, and the remainder has no known explanation. The sample data list about 160,000 clones, and roughly 94% of these were observed just once. Together, the top ten hold 8.5% of the sample. CDR1 and CDR2 (DFQATT, SNEGSKA) derive from the germline V gene (reference sequence). The CDR3 measures 15 amino acids from cysteine to phenylalanine. Only CDR3 DNA remains: 45 bases, in frame from the first base. V lost 3 bases and J lost 7 bases; the stretch between them is 22 bases long.

The receptor comes from a woman aged 40 to 55 in good health. Sequenced: blood. This chain joins TRBV20-1 to TRBJ2-7; D gene: possibly TRBD2, on 6 matching bases. The CDR3 reads CSASPPRTLREEQYF. The DNA sequence is given as TGCAGTGCTAGTCCCCCTCGGACGCTCCGGGAGGAGCAGTACTTC.